These 2 T cell receptor beta chains originate from one sample sequenced in a study of shared clonotypes between healthy human individuals. Only in-frame clones appear in the TCRdb table, and some are missing; sequencing was by immunoSEQ multiplex PCR. Of over 2 million clones in the sample, 92% were seen once. The sample comprised naive CD4+ T cells from PBMCs. Subset of the sample: CD45RA+ positively selected. The receptors come from a man in his late teens or twenties in good health. Some clones in this sample may be carry-over from other donors' samples.

The chain uses TRBV9 and TRBJ2-1, with D hard to call. Trimming took off 0 bases at V and 7 bases at J, with 17 bases between the two ends. CDR1 is SGDLS and CDR2 is YYNGEE in the germline V gene. The CDR3 has 16 residues. CDR3 nucleotides: TGTGCCAGCAGCGTAGGCGTGGGCAGGTCCCGAAATGAGCAGTTCTTC. It codes for CASSVGVGRSRNEQFF.

The V call is TRBV5-1, the J call TRBJ2-7, with D possibly matching TRBD2 (6 bases). The CDR3 loop spans 15 amino acids. With 0 bases removed from V and 3 bases from J, the gap between germline ends came to 13 bases. Germline V lookup: CDR1 SGHRS, CDR2 YFSETQ. CDR3 sequence reads: CASSLVGGTDYEQYF. In DNA, the CDR3 is TGCGCCAGCAGCTTGGTGGGGGGAACTGACTACGAGCAGTACTTC.